A single TCR beta chain is shown here with its context. Antigen: not known. The method was immunoSEQ multiplex PCR; TCRdb's version includes in-frame clones alone and lacks a portion of them. Of around 81,000 clones in the sample, 84% were seen once. Germline assignment: CDR1 MNHNY and CDR2 SVGAGI (reference sequence). CDR3 size: 13 residues. V shed 5 bases and J shed 7 bases, with 12 bases lying between them. The data are from a study of neoadjuvant anti-PD-1 for oral cavity cancer. Findings of the study overall: After neoadjuvant nivolumab, PBMC T cell clonality was significantly higher in non-responders than responders. Treg/Th17 ratio rose with pretreatment blood and fell with post-treatment tumor TCRbeta clonality.

Patients were newly diagnosed with stage II-IVA oral cavity squamous cell carcinoma without prior systemic or radiation treatment. The starting material was PBMCs, obtained before nivolumab (anti-PD-1) treatment. The rearrangement uses TRBV6-6 and TRBJ2-1; D is ambiguous. The receptor comes from a person between 40 and 79 years old with oral cavity squamous cell carcinoma. CDR3 loop: CASSLPTSNEQFF. The DNA of the CDR3 is TGTGCCAGCAGTCTCCCGACCTCTAATGAGCAGTTCTTC.